This TCR beta chain was documented in a study of T cell clonality in common variable immunodeficiency. The CDR3 has 19 residues. V was clipped by 5 bases and J by 3 bases; unmatched bases: 17. In this sample, this clone turned up a few times. The read gets to within 3 residues of the CDR3 end, and the germline J gene fills in the rest. TCRdb's copy holds only in-frame clones and misses some; the assay was immunoSEQ multiplex PCR. Observed in the sample are around 42,000 clones, none of them singletons. The chain joins TRBV5-3 to TRBJ2-3; 11 bases line up with TRBD2. TRBV5-3 is treated as an ORF (open reading frame) with a function not yet certain. The clonotype originates from a person aged 18-70 years in good health. What was sequenced was peripheral blood mononuclear cells. CDR3 in amino acids: CARSTIRLAGRRGTDTQYF. Incomplete CDR3 DNA: TGTGCCAGAAGTACCATTCGACTAGCGGGGCGTCGGGGTACAGATACG.